This T cell receptor beta chain derives from a study of blood T cell repertoires in COVID-19. At the level of the study: The United States, Italy and Spain supplied acute and convalescent COVID-19 samples. The analysed material was cDNA or gDNA that came from T cells, B-cell-depleted T cells, or PBMCs.

Original processing notes: Amplification from reference gene primers served as the basis for estimated nucleated cell counts. TCRdb's table, derived via immunoSEQ multiplex PCR, lists solely in-frame clones and lacks some. Clone size and V and J calls were adopted from that table, with D and trimming inferred from the DNA. The profile shows about 130,000 clones, 79% of them singletons. Trimming stripped 0 bases from V and 6 bases from J, with 9 bases between. In germline, CDR1 is ENHRY, CDR2 SYGVKD. This CDR3 is 13 amino acids long. It was during active infection that Seattle patients were enrolled and then longitudinally followed.

V and J are TRBV10-3 and TRBJ2-7; perhaps TRBD1 as D (6 bases). Sequencing used peripheral blood. The sequence came from a woman aged 70-85 years with COVID-19, enrolled during active disease. The CDR3: CAISESRGGEQYF. The CDR3 region has the DNA TGTGCCATCAGTGAGTCCAGGGGTGGCGAGCAGTACTTC.